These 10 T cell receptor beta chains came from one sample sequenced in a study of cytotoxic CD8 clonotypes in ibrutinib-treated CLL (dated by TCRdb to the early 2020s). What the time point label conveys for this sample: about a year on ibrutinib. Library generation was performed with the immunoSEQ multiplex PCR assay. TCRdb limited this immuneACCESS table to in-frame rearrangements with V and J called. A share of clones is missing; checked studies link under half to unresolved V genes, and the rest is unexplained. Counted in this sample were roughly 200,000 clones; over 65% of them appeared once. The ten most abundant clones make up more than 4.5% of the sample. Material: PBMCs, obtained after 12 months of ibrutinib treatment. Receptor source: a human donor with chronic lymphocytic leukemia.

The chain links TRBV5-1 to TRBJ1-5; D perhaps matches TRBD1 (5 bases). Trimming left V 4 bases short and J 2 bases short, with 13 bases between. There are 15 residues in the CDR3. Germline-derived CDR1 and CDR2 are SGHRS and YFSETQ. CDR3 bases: TGCGCCAGCAGCGTTGGGGGGTTGGGCAATCAGCCCCAGCATTTT. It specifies CASSVGGLGNQPQHF.

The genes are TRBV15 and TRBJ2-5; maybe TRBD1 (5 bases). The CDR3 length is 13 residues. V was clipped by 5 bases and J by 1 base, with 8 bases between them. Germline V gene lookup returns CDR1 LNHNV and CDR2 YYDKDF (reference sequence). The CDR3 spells CATSRDSQETQYF. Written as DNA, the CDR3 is TGTGCCACCAGCCGCGACAGCCAAGAGACCCAGTACTTC.

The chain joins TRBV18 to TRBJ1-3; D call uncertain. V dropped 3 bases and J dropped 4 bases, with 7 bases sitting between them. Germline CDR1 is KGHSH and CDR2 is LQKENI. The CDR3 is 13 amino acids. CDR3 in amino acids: CASSPAGGNTIYF. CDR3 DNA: TGTGCCAGCTCACCGGCGGGAGGAAACACCATATATTTT.

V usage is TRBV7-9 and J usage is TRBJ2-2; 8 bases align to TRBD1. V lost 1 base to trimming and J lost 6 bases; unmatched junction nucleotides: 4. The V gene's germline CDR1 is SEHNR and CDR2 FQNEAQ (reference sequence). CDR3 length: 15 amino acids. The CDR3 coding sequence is TGTGCCAGCAGCTTAGTGGAGACAGGGGCCGGGGAGCTGTTTTTT. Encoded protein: CASSLVETGAGELFF.

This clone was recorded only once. CDR3 in amino acids: CASSARFGSEQYF. CDR3 coding DNA: TGTGCCAGCAGCGCTCGGTTTGGCTCCGAGCAGTACTTC. The chain has TRBV6-5 and TRBJ2-7, with D unclear. The germline V gene has CDR1 MNHEY and CDR2 SVGAGI. Trimming removed 6 bases at V and 6 bases at J, with 15 bases between. This CDR3 region has 13 residues.

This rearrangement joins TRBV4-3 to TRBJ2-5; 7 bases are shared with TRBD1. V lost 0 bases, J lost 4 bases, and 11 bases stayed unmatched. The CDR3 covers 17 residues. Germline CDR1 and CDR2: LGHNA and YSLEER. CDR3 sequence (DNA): TGCGCCAGCAGCCAAGAACTTTACCGACAGGGCGGAGAGACCCAGTACTTC. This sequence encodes CASSQELYRQGGETQYF.

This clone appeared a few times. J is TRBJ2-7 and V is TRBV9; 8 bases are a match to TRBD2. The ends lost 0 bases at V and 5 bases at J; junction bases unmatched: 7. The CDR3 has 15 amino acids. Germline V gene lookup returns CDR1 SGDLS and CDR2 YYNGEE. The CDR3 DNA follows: TGTGCCAGCAGCGTAGGAAGCGGGAGTACCAACGAGCAGTACTTC. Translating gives CASSVGSGSTNEQYF.

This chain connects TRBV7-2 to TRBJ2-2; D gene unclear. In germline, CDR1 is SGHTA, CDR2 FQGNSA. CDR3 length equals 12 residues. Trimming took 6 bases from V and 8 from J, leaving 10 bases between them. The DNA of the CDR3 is TGTGCCAGCAGTTATGTAGGTGGGGAGCTGTTTTTT. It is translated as CASSYVGGELFF.

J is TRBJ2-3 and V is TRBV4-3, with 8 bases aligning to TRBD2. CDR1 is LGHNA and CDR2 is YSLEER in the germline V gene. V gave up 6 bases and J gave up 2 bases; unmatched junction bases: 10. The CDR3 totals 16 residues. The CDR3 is CASSQQPTSATDTQYF. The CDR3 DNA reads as TGCGCCAGCAGTCAACAGCCGACTAGCGCCACAGATACGCAGTATTTT.

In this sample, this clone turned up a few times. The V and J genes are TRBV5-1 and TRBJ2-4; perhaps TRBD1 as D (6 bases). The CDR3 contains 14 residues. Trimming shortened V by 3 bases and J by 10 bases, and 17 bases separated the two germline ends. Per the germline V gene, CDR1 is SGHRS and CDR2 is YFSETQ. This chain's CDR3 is CASSWTAERSIQYF. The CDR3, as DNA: TGCGCCAGCAGCTGGACAGCGGAAAGATCAATTCAGTACTTC.